The clone carrying this T cell receptor beta chain turned up a few times. TCRdb re-called the RT-PCR reads through MiXCR, storing one row per CDR3 protein. The sample holds hundreds of thousands of distinct CDR3 sequences, 16% seen once. The data derive from a study of patients and donors after allogeneic stem cell transplantation. This CDR3 has 14 residues. Germline CDR1 is LGHDT and CDR2 is YNNKEL (reference sequence). V was cut by 1 base and J by 7 bases, with 11 bases left in between. The specimen sequenced was blood, either unsorted or a sorted T cell fraction (not recorded which). This clonotype originated in a human donor who was either an allogeneic HSCT recipient or a stem cell or donor lymphocyte infusion donor (not recorded which). It is not recorded whose cells these are; they may come from a transplant donor. V usage is TRBV3-1 and J usage is TRBJ1-5; tentative D call: TRBD1 (5 bases). The CDR3 spells CASSQGSGSQPQHF. The CDR3 region has the DNA TGTGCCAGCAGCCAAGGTTCAGGGAGCCAGCCCCAGCATTTT.